One sample yielded the 18 T cell receptor beta chains listed below, sequenced in a study of cytomegalovirus exposure and HLA in healthy donors. Profiled with immunoSEQ multiplex PCR; TCRdb holds only in-frame clones, not every one. Of under 110,000 clones in the sample, around 90% were seen once. Material: PBMCs. All receptors come from a woman aged 18-35 years in good health and CMV-seropositive.

The chain uses TRBV6-5 and TRBJ2-3, with 9 nucleotides matching TRBD2. CDR1 MNHEY and CDR2 SVGAGI come from the germline V gene. This CDR3 spans 15 amino acids. J was trimmed by 2 bases and V by 7 bases; bases with no gene match: 7. The CDR3 nucleotides are TGTGCCAGCACCGCTAGCGGGGCCTTCACAGATACGCAGTATTTT. It encodes CASTASGAFTDTQYF.

V is TRBV7-9 and J is TRBJ2-7; tentatively, D is TRBD2 (5 bases). V lost 8 bases and J lost 6, with 11 bases in between. Germline loops: CDR1 SEHNR, CDR2 FQNEAQ (reference sequence). The CDR3 is 11 amino acids. CDR3 residues: CASGGIGEQYF. The CDR3 region has the DNA TGTGCCAGCGGAGGAATTGGCGAGCAGTACTTC.

V is TRBV10-3 and J is TRBJ2-7, with TRBD1 matching over 11 bases. The CDR3 is 15 amino acids. CDR1 ENHRY and CDR2 SYGVKD come from the germline V gene. V lost 2 bases to trimming and J lost 3 bases; unmatched junction nucleotides: 3. In DNA form, the CDR3 reads TGTGCCATCAGTGAGCCGGACAGGGGGCTCTACGAGCAGTACTTC. Encoded protein: CAISEPDRGLYEQYF.

The chain uses TRBV7-9 and TRBJ2-5; D might be TRBD2 (5 bases). Germline CDR1 SEHNR, CDR2 FQNEAQ (reference sequence). The CDR3 is 14 residues long. V lost 1 base and J lost 0, with 6 bases in between. CDR3 amino acids: CASSLGRDQETQYF. The CDR3 DNA is TGTGCCAGCAGCTTAGGGCGGGACCAAGAGACCCAGTACTTC.

This clone showed up just a few times. CDR3 loop: CASSLEGESEKLFF. In DNA form, the CDR3 reads TGTGCCAGCAGCTTGGAGGGGGAAAGTGAAAAACTGTTTTTT. This chain links TRBV5-6 with TRBJ1-4; maybe TRBD1 (6 bases). CDR3 length equals 14 residues. Trimming left V 0 bases short and J 7 bases short, with 10 bases between. Germline V gene lookup returns CDR1 SGHDT and CDR2 YYEEEE.

The rearrangement links TRBV5-6 to TRBJ2-3; no clear D. Trimming pared 0 bases from V and 2 bases from J, leaving 13 bases between. This CDR3 contains 16 residues. Germline-derived CDR1 and CDR2 are SGHDT and YYEEEE. CDR3 sequence (DNA): TGTGCCAGCAGCTTGGAGAGGCTGCCAGACACAGATACGCAGTATTTT. This translates into CASSLERLPDTDTQYF. Full variable domain (remainder filled in from reference TRBV5-6 and TRBJ2-3): DAGVTQSPTHLIKTRGQQVTLRCSPKSGHDTVSWYQQALGQGPQFIFQYYEEEERQRGNFPDRFSGHQFPNYSSELNVNALLLGDSALYLCASSLERLPDTDTQYFGPGTRLTVL.

The J gene is TRBJ2-5, the V gene TRBV14; 8 nucleotides match TRBD2. The CDR3 is made up of 16 amino acids. The trim removed 4 bases at V and 4 bases at J, leaving 11 bases unmatched. CDR1 SGHDN and CDR2 FVKESK come from the germline V gene. The CDR3 DNA reads TGTGCCAGCAGCCGAACCTCCGGGACTAGGGGAGAGACCCAGTACTTC. It codes for CASSRTSGTRGETQYF.

The V call is TRBV28, the J call TRBJ2-7; possibly TRBD2 for D (6 bases). CDR1 is MDHEN, CDR2 SYDVKM, per germline. CDR3 length: 12 amino acids. Deletions cut 3 bases from V and 4 bases from J, with 7 bases between. In DNA form, the CDR3 reads TGTGCCAGCAGTTTGGGGGGATACGAGCAGTACGTC. Translation gives CASSLGGYEQYV.

The chain carries TRBV6-6 and TRBJ2-5, with 7 bases that match TRBD1. After removal of 10 bases from V and 5 bases from J, the junction contained 13 bases not matched to a gene. The CDR3 totals 14 residues. Germline V lookup: CDR1 MNHNY, CDR2 SVGAGI (reference sequence). The CDR3: CAITPDRVGETQYF. CDR3 bases: TGTGCCATCACCCCTGACAGGGTAGGCGAGACCCAGTACTTC.

The V and J genes are TRBV6-5 and TRBJ2-3; tentative D call: TRBD2 (5 bases). Germline CDR1 reads MNHEY; CDR2 reads SVGAGI. Between the trimmed V and J ends, which lost 10 bases and 1 base, there was a span of 12 bases. CDR3 length: 13 amino acids. The CDR3: CATRIGGTDTQYF. The CDR3 coding sequence is TGTGCCACTCGTATCGGGGGCACAGATACGCAGTATTTT.

The gene calls are TRBV18 and TRBJ1-1, with a weak D call TRBD1 (5 bases). V dropped 2 bases and J dropped 11 bases, with 12 bases sitting between them. In germline, CDR1 is KGHSH, CDR2 LQKENI. The CDR3 is 12 residues long. CDR3 nucleotide sequence: TGTGCCAGCTCACCAGACAGAGAGAGGGCTTTCTTT. Its translation: CASSPDRERAFF.

The V call is TRBV6-5, the J call TRBJ1-1; the D gene is possibly TRBD1 (5 bases). CDR1 is MNHEY and CDR2 is SVGAGI in the germline V gene. The V gene lost 8 bases and the J gene lost 6 bases, with 13 bases spanning the gap. There are 12 residues in the CDR3. CDR3 protein: CASAPGNAEAFF. The CDR3 DNA reads as TGTGCCAGCGCTCCAGGGAATGCTGAAGCTTTCTTT.

This clone was recorded once. The genes are TRBV11-2 and TRBJ2-2; 8 bases fit TRBD1. This CDR3 comprises 16 residues. With V trimmed by 5 bases and J by 4 bases, 9 bases remained unmatched. Per the germline V gene, CDR1 is SGHAT and CDR2 is FQNNGV. CDR3 amino acids: CASSGVAGGITGELFF. CDR3 DNA: TGTGCCAGCAGCGGAGTGGCAGGGGGCATCACCGGGGAGCTGTTTTTT.

This clone has a single count. The rearrangement links TRBV18 to TRBJ2-5; D perhaps matches TRBD2 (5 bases). The germline CDR1 and CDR2 sequences are KGHSH and LQKENI. There are 15 residues in the CDR3. V was trimmed by 4 bases and J by 5 bases, leaving 17 bases between them. This CDR3 is CASSQLYLRGETQYF. CDR3 nucleotide sequence: TGTGCCAGCTCACAATTATACCTCAGAGGGGAGACCCAGTACTTC.

J is TRBJ2-2 and V is TRBV28; 7 bases line up with TRBD2. The CDR3 sequence is 16 residues long. After removal of 6 bases from V and 0 bases from J, the junction contained 7 bases not matched to a gene. Germline CDR1 MDHEN, CDR2 SYDVKM. The CDR3 loop reads CASSALGGSNTGELFF. The CDR3 nucleotides are TGTGCCAGCAGCGCTCTCGGGGGGTCGAACACCGGGGAGCTGTTTTTT. The full variable domain, completed using reference TRBV28 and TRBJ2-2, is DVKVTQSSRYLVKRTGEKVFLECVQDMDHENMFWYRQDPGLGLRLIYFSYDVKMKEKGDIPEGYSVSREKKERFSLILESASTNQTSMYLCASSALGGSNTGELFFGEGSRLTVL.

This clone was seen a handful of times. The rearrangement joins TRBV15 to TRBJ2-7; no reliable D call. This CDR3 contains 13 residues. V was pared by 3 bases and J by 2 bases, with 8 bases between. Germline V CDR1 and CDR2: LNHNV, YYDKDF (reference sequence). As DNA, the CDR3 is TGTGCCACCAGCAGCCTCAGTACCTACGAGCAGTACTTC. Its protein product is CATSSLSTYEQYF.

This chain links TRBV6-1 with TRBJ1-2, with a tentative D call TRBD1 (6 bases). The CDR3 sequence is 15 residues long. Germline V gene lookup returns CDR1 MNHNS and CDR2 SASEGT. Trimming left V 6 bases short and J 2 bases short, with 16 bases between. The CDR3 region has the DNA TGTGCCAGCAGAGGGACACCCTCTCCGAACTATGGCTACACCTTC. This codes for CASRGTPSPNYGYTF.

Only one count was recorded for this clone. V is TRBV9 and J is TRBJ1-3; no clear D. This CDR3 is built from 16 residues. Germline V gene lookup returns CDR1 SGDLS and CDR2 YYNGEE. Trimming stripped 3 bases from V and 0 bases from J, with 13 bases between. The CDR3 here is CASSAKQLLSGNTIYF. The CDR3 DNA follows: TGTGCCAGCAGCGCGAAACAGCTACTCTCTGGAAACACCATATATTTT.